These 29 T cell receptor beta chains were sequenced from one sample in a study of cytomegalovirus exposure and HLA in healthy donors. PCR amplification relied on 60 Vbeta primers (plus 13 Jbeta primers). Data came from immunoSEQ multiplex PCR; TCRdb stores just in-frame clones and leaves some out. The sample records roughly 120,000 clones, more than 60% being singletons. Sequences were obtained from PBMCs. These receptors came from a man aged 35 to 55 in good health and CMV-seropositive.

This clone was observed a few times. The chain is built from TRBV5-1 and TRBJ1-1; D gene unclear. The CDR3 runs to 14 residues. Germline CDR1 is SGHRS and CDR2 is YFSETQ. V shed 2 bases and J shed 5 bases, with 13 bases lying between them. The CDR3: CASSFNTVVTEAFF. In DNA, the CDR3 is TGCGCCAGCAGCTTTAATACGGTTGTAACTGAAGCTTTCTTT.

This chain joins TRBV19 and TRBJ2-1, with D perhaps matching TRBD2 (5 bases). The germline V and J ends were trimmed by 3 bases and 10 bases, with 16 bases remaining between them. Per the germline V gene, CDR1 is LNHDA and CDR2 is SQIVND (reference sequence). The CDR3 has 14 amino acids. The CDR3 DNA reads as TGTGCCAGTAGTATTCTTGAGGGAGCTCGGGAGCAGTTCTTC. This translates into CASSILEGAREQFF.

CDR3 nucleotides: TGTGCCAGCACCCCGGGAGGGGCGGGGGACACTGAAGCTTTCTTT. Amino acid sequence: CASTPGGAGDTEAFF. The chain employs TRBV7-9 and TRBJ1-1; D is perhaps TRBD1 (5 bases). The length of the CDR3 is 15 residues. Germline lookup yields CDR1 SEHNR and CDR2 FQNEAQ (reference sequence). Trimming cost V 7 bases and J 3 bases, with 18 bases left between them.

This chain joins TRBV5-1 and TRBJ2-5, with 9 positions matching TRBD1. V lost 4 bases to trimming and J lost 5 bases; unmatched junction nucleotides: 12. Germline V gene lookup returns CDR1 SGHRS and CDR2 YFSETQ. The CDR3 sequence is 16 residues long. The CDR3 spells CASSLTGGDIRETQYF. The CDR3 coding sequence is TGCGCCAGCAGCCTTACAGGGGGCGATATCCGGGAGACCCAGTACTTC. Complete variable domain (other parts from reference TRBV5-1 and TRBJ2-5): KAGVTQTPRYLIKTRGQQVTLSCSPISGHRSVSWYQQTPGQGLQFLFEYFSETQRNKGNFPGRFSGRQFSNSRSEMNVSTLELGDSALYLCASSLTGGDIRETQYFGPGTRLLVL.

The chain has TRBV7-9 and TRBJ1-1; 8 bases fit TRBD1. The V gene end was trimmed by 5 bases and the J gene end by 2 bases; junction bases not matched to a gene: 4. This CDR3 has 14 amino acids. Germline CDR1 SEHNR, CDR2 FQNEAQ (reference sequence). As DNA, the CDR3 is TGTGCCAGCAGCCAACAGGGGGTCAACACTGAAGCTTTCTTT. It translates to CASSQQGVNTEAFF. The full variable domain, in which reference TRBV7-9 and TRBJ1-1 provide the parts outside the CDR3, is DTGVSQNPRHKITKRGQNVTFRCDPISEHNRLYWYRQTLGQGPEFLTYFQNEAQLEKSRLLSDRFSAERPKGSFSTLEIQRTEQGDSAMYLCASSQQGVNTEAFFGQGTRLTVV.

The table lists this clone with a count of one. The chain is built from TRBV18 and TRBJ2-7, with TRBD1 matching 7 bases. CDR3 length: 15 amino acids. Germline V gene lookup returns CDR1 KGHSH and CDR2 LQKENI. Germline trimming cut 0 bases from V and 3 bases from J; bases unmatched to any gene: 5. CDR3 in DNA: TGTGCCAGCTCACCACCTGACAGGGAAATCTACGAGCAGTACTTC. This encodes CASSPPDREIYEQYF.

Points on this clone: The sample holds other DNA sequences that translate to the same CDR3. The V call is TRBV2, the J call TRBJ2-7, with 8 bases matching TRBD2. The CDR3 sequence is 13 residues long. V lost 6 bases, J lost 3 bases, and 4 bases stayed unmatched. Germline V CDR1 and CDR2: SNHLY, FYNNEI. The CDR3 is CASRTGTSYEQYF. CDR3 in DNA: TGTGCCAGCAGGACCGGGACTAGCTACGAGCAGTACTTC.

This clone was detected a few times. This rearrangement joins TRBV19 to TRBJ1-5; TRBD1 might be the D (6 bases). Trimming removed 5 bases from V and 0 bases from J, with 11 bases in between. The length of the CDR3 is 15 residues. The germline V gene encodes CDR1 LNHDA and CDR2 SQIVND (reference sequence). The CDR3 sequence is CASSLGHYSNQPQHF. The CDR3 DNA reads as TGTGCCAGTAGTCTGGGACACTATAGCAATCAGCCCCAGCATTTT.

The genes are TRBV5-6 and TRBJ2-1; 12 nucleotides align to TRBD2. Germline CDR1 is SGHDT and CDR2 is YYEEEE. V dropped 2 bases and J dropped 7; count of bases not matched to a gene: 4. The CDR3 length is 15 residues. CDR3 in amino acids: CASSFTSGGLNEQFF. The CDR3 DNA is TGTGCCAGCAGCTTCACTAGCGGGGGGCTTAATGAGCAGTTCTTC. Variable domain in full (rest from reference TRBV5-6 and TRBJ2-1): DAGVTQSPTHLIKTRGQQVTLRCSPKSGHDTVSWYQQALGQGPQFIFQYYEEEERQRGNFPDRFSGHQFPNYSSELNVNALLLGDSALYLCASSFTSGGLNEQFFGPGTRLTVL.

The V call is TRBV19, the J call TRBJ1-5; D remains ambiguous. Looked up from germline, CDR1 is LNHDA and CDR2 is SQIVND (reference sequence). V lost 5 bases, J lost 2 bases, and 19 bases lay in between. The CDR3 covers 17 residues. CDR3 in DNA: TGTGCCAGTAGTCCCATAATCGGGAGTATCGGCAATCAGCCCCAGCATTTT. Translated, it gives CASSPIIGSIGNQPQHF.

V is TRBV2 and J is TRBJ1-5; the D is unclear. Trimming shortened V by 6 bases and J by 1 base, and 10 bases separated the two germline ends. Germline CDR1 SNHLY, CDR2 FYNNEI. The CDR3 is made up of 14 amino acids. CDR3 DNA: TGTGCCAGCAGCCGGGATCAGAGCAATCAGCCCCAGCATTTT. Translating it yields CASSRDQSNQPQHF. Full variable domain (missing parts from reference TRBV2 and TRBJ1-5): EPEVTQTPSHQVTQMGQEVILRCVPISNHLYFYWYRQILGQKVEFLVSFYNNEISEKSEIFDDQFSVERPDGSNFTLKIRSTKLEDSAMYFCASSRDQSNQPQHFGDGTRLSIL.

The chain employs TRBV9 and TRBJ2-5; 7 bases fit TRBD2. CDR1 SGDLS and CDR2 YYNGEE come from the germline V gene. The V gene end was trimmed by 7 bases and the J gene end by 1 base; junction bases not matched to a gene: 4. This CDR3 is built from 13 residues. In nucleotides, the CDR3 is TGTGCCAGCGGGGGAGGGGTCCAAGAGACCCAGTACTTC. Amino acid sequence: CASGGGVQETQYF.

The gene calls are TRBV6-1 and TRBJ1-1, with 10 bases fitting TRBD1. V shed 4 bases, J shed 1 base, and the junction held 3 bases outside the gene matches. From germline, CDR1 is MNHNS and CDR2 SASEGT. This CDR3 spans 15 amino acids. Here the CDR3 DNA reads TGTGCCAGCAGTGGCCGGACAGGGGGGAACACTGAAGCTTTCTTT. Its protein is CASSGRTGGNTEAFF.

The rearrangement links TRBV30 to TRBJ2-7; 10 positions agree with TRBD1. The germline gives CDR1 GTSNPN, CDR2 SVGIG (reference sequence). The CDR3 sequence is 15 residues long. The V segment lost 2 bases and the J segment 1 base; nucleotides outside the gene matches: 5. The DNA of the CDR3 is TGTGCCTGGAGTCCCGGGACAGGGGCTTCCTACGAGCAGTACTTC. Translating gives CAWSPGTGASYEQYF.

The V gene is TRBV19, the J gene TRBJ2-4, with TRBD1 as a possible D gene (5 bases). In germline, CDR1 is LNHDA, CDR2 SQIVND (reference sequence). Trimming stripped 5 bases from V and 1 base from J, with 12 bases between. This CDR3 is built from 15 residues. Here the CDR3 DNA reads TGTGCCAGTAGTGCCTACAGGACGGCCAAAAACATTCAGTACTTC. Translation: CASSAYRTAKNIQYF. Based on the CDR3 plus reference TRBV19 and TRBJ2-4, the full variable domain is DGGITQSPKYLFRKEGQNVTLSCEQNLNHDAMYWYRQDPGQGLRLIYYSQIVNDFQKGDIAEGYSVSREKKESFPLTVTSAQKNPTAFYLCASSAYRTAKNIQYFGAGTRLSVL.

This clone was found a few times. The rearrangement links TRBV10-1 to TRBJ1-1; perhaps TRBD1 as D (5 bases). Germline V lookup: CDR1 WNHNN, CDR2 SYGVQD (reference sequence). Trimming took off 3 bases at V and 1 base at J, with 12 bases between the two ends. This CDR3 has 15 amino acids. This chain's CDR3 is CASSEAGDRNTEAFF. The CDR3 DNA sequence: TGCGCCAGCAGTGAAGCGGGTGACAGGAACACTGAAGCTTTCTTT.

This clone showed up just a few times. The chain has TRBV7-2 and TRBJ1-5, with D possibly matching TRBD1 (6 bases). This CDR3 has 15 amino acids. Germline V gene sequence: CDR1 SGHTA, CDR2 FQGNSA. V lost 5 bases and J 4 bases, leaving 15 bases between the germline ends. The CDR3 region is CASSNTGTTNQPQHF. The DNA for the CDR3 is TGTGCCAGCAGCAATACCGGGACAACTAATCAGCCCCAGCATTTT. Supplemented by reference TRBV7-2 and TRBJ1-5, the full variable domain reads GAGVSQSPSNKVTEKGKDVELRCDPISGHTALYWYRQSLGQGLEFLIYFQGNSAPDKSGLPSDRFSAERTGGSVSTLTIQRTQQEDSAVYLCASSNTGTTNQPQHFGDGTRLSIL.

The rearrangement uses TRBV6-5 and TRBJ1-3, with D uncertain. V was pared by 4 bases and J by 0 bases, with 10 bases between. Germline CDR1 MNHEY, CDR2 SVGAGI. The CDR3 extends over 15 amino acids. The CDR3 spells CASSLMAASGNTIYF. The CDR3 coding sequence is TGTGCCAGCAGTTTAATGGCCGCCTCTGGAAACACCATATATTTT.

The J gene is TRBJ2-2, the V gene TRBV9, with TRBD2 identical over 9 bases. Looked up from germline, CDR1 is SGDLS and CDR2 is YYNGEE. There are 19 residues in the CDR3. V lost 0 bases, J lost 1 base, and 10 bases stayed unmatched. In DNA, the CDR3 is TGTGCCAGCAGCGTAGAAATGTGGACAGCGGGGGGGAACACCGGGGAGCTGTTTTTT. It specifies CASSVEMWTAGGNTGELFF.

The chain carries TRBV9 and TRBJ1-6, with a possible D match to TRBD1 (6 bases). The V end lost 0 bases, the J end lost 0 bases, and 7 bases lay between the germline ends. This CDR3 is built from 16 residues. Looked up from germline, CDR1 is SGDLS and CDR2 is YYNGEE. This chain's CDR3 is CASSVGGGSYNSPLHF. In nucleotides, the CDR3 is TGTGCCAGCAGCGTAGGAGGGGGCTCCTATAATTCACCCCTCCACTTT.

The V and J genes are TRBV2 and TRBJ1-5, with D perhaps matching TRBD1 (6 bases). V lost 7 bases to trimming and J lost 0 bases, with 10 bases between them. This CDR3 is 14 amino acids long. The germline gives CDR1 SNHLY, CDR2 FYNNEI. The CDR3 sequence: CASTVGHSNQPQHF. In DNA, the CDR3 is TGTGCCAGCACCGTGGGACATAGCAATCAGCCCCAGCATTTT.

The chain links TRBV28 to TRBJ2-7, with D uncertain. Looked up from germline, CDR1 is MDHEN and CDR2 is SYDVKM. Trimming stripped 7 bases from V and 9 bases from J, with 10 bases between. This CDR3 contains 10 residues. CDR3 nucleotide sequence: TGTGCCAGCACCCCCGGTCTGCAGTACTTC. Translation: CASTPGLQYF.

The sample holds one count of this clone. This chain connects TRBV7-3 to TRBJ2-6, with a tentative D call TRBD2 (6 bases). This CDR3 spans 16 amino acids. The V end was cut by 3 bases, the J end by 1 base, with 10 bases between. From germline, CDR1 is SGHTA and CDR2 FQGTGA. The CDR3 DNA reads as TGTGCCAGCAGCTTTCTCGGGAGATCTGGGGCCAACGTCCTGACTTTC. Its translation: CASSFLGRSGANVLTF.

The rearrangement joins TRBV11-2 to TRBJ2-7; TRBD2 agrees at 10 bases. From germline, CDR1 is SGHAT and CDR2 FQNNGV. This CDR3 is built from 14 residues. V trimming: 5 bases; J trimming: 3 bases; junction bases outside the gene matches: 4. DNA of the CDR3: TGTGCCAGCAGCCTAGCGGGAGTTCGCTACGAGCAGTACTTC. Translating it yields CASSLAGVRYEQYF.

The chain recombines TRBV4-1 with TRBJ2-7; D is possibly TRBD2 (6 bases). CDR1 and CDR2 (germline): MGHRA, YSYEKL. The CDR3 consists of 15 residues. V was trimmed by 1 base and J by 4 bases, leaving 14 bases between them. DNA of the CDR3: TGCGCCAGCAGCCAAGGACTAGATTCCATTTACGAGCAGTACTTC. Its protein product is CASSQGLDSIYEQYF.

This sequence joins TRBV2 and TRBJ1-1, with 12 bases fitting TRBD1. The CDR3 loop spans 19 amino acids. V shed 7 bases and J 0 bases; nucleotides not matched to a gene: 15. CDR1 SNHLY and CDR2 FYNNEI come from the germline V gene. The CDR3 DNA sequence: TGTGCCAGCAATCGTAATGATTTGGGACAGGGGGCGATGAACACTGAAGCTTTCTTT. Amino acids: CASNRNDLGQGAMNTEAFF.

The CDR3 loop reads CASSFDRGLGNYGYTF. CDR3 coding DNA: TGTGCCAGCAGTTTCGACAGGGGGCTAGGTAACTATGGCTACACCTTC. This chain connects TRBV2 to TRBJ1-2; TRBD1 matches at 10 bases. The germline gives CDR1 SNHLY, CDR2 FYNNEI. J was trimmed by 1 base and V by 5 bases; bases with no gene match: 7. The CDR3 totals 16 residues.

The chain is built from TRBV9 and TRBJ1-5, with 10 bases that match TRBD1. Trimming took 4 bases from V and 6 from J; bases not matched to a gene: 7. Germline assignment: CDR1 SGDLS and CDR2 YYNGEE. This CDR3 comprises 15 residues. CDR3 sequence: CASSRDRGLGQPQHF. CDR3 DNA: TGTGCCAGCAGCAGGGACAGGGGATTGGGTCAGCCCCAGCATTTT.

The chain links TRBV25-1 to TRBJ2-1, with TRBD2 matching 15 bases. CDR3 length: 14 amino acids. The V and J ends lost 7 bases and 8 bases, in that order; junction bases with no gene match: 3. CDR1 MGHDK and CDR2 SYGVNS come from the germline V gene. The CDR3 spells CASNGLAGGDEQFF. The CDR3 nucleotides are TGTGCCAGCAACGGACTAGCGGGAGGGGATGAGCAGTTCTTC.